A single sample is the source of the 24 T cell receptor beta chains below, sequenced in a study of shared clonotypes between healthy human individuals. Profiled with immunoSEQ multiplex PCR; TCRdb holds only in-frame clones, not every one. The repertoire includes approximately 1.4 million clones, under 99% of them detected once, and about 0.42% sits in the top ten. The sample consisted of naive CD4+ T cells sorted from blood. Specified subset: CD45RA+ positively selected. The receptors originated from a man between 25 and 39 years old in good health.

The V call is TRBV5-4, the J call TRBJ2-7; D could derive from TRBD1 or TRBD2 (7 bases each). Germline-derived CDR1 and CDR2 are SGHNT and YYREEE (reference sequence). The V end was cut by 4 bases, the J end by 6 bases, with 20 bases between. CDR3 size: 15 residues. Here the CDR3 DNA reads TGTGCCAGCAGCCTCAGGGGGGGCTCCCCGTCCGAGCAGTACTTC. It is translated as CASSLRGGSPSEQYF. The whole variable domain, remainder taken from reference TRBV5-4 and TRBJ2-7, is ETGVTQSPTHLIKTRGQQVTLRCSSQSGHNTVSWYQQALGQGPQFIFQYYREEENGRGNFPPRFSGLQFPNYSSELNVNALELDDSALYLCASSLRGGSPSEQYFGPGTRLTVT.

The chain employs TRBV5-4 and TRBJ1-1; D remains ambiguous. Germline lookup yields CDR1 SGHNT and CDR2 YYREEE (reference sequence). With 1 base removed from V and 3 bases from J, the gap between germline ends came to 7 bases. The CDR3 length is 13 residues. The CDR3 loop is CASSLQVYTEAFF. CDR3 in DNA: TGTGCCAGCAGCTTGCAGGTTTACACTGAAGCTTTCTTT.

This clone was found once. The chain couples TRBV28 to TRBJ2-1; D is perhaps TRBD1 (5 bases). Trimming cost V 2 bases and J 5 bases, with 16 bases left between them. Germline V CDR1 and CDR2: MDHEN, SYDVKM. The CDR3 runs to 16 residues. CDR3 in amino acids: CASSLGIMKGNNEQFF. The CDR3, as DNA: TGTGCCAGCAGTTTAGGTATTATGAAGGGGAACAATGAGCAGTTCTTC.

V is TRBV11-2 and J is TRBJ2-1, with TRBD1 matching over 7 bases. V lost 5 bases, J lost 12 bases, and 10 bases stayed unmatched. Germline assignment: CDR1 SGHAT and CDR2 FQNNGV. This CDR3 is 13 amino acids long. CDR3 region: CASSPRQGSGQFF. DNA of the CDR3: TGTGCCAGCAGCCCCAGACAGGGAAGCGGGCAGTTCTTC.

The table lists this clone with a few counts. The identical CDR3 is also encoded by other nucleotide sequences in the sample. V is TRBV7-3 and J is TRBJ1-1, with D hard to call. V lost 2 bases and J 1 base, leaving 5 bases between the germline ends. The germline CDR1 and CDR2 sequences are SGHTA and FQGTGA. The CDR3 loop spans 13 amino acids. CDR3: CASSLWWNTEAFF. The CDR3 DNA reads as TGTGCCAGCAGCTTATGGTGGAACACTGAAGCTTTCTTT.

Turning to this clone: The junction and the germline gene differ at one end; a read error may be behind it. The chain carries TRBV14 and TRBJ2-7, with a tentative D call TRBD2 (5 bases). The CDR3 runs 13 residues. Germline V lookup: CDR1 SGHDN, CDR2 FVKESK. CDR3 protein: CASSQGLLGEQYF. DNA of the CDR3: TGTGCCAGCAGTCAAGGACTCCTTGGGGAGCAGTACTTC.

The CDR3 nucleotides read TGTGCCAGCAGCTTAGCACCCTGGATGTCAGATACGCAGTATTTT. Its protein product is CASSLAPWMSDTQYF. The chain links TRBV7-8 to TRBJ2-3; no clear D. Looked up from germline, CDR1 is SGHVS and CDR2 is FQNEAQ. V lost 0 bases and J lost 4, with 11 bases in between. This CDR3 is built from 15 residues. Together with reference TRBV7-8 and TRBJ2-3, the CDR3 gives the full variable domain: GAGVSQSPRYKVAKRGQDVALRCDPISGHVSLFWYQQALGQGPEFLTYFQNEAQLDKSGLPSDRFFAERPEGSVSTLKIQRTQQEDSAVYLCASSLAPWMSDTQYFGPGTRLTVL.

The J gene is TRBJ2-1, the V gene TRBV5-4; 11 nucleotides line up with TRBD2. Trimming cost V 1 base and J 9 bases; bases outside gene matches: 3. Germline V gives CDR1 SGHNT, CDR2 YYREEE (reference sequence). The CDR3 is made up of 14 amino acids. The chain's CDR3 is CASSLTSGSSEQFF. The CDR3 DNA follows: TGTGCCAGCAGCTTGACTAGCGGGAGTTCTGAGCAGTTCTTC.

This chain connects TRBV7-3 to TRBJ1-1; 10 positions agree with TRBD1. CDR3 length equals 13 residues. The V and J ends lost 6 bases and 8 bases, in that order; junction bases with no gene match: 6. Germline assignment: CDR1 SGHTA and CDR2 FQGTGA. CDR3 residues: CASSPRTGGEAFF. Here the CDR3 DNA reads TGTGCCAGCAGTCCCAGGACAGGGGGGGAAGCTTTCTTT.

This chain connects TRBV25-1 to TRBJ1-1; 9 bases fit TRBD1. After removal of 7 bases from V and 4 bases from J, the junction contained 13 bases not matched to a gene. The CDR3 runs 16 residues. CDR1 is MGHDK, CDR2 SYGVNS, per germline. The CDR3 nucleotides read TGTGCCAGCACCGGACAGGGGAAGGGCCGGAGCACTGAAGCTTTCTTT. Amino acids: CASTGQGKGRSTEAFF. The full variable domain, rest sourced from reference TRBV25-1 and TRBJ1-1, is EADIYQTPRYLVIGTGKKITLECSQTMGHDKMYWYQQDPGMELHLIHYSYGVNSTEKGDLSSESTVSRIRTEHFPLTLESARPSHTSQYLCASTGQGKGRSTEAFFGQGTRLTVV.

The chain employs TRBV28 and TRBJ1-1, with D uncertain. Between the trimmed V and J ends, which lost 11 bases and 5 bases, there was a span of 12 bases. This CDR3 has 11 amino acids. In germline, CDR1 is MDHEN, CDR2 SYDVKM. The DNA for the CDR3 is TGTGCCTCCACCAAGTCGACTGAAGCTTTCTTT. Protein sequence: CASTKSTEAFF.

The J gene is TRBJ2-7, the V gene TRBV9; TRBD1 might be the D (6 bases). The V end was cut by 4 bases, the J end by 1 base, with 15 bases between. The germline gives CDR1 SGDLS, CDR2 YYNGEE. The CDR3 is made up of 15 amino acids. The CDR3 region has the DNA TGTGCCAGCAGCCTAGGGACATCTTTTTCCTACGAGCAGTACTTC. Its protein is CASSLGTSFSYEQYF.

The rearrangement uses TRBV12-5 and TRBJ2-5; 7 nucleotides match TRBD2. CDR1 is LGHNT, CDR2 FRNRAP, per germline. The V gene end was trimmed by 8 bases and the J gene end by 4 bases; junction bases not matched to a gene: 7. The CDR3 sequence is 13 residues long. The CDR3 sequence: CASLRGEGETQYF. In nucleotides, the CDR3 is TGTGCTAGTCTTCGCGGGGAGGGAGAGACCCAGTACTTC.

The J gene is TRBJ2-7, the V gene TRBV18, with 9 bases that match TRBD1. Germline V gene data show CDR1 as KGHSH and CDR2 as LQKENI. V lost 4 bases, J lost 3 bases, and 10 bases stayed unmatched. The CDR3 totals 16 residues. CDR3 residues: CASSLPGTGIFYEQYF. CDR3 nucleotide sequence: TGTGCCAGCTCACTCCCCGGGACAGGGATCTTCTACGAGCAGTACTTC.

This clone showed up just once. The chain couples TRBV11-2 to TRBJ2-3; 7 bases match TRBD2. In germline, CDR1 is SGHAT, CDR2 FQNNGV. Trimming at V came to 7 bases and at J to 4 bases, leaving 11 bases not matched to a gene. This CDR3 is 15 amino acids long. CDR3 amino acids: CASNLGRGIADTQYF. The CDR3 DNA reads as TGTGCCAGCAATTTAGGGAGGGGAATCGCAGATACGCAGTATTTT.

Here the CDR3 reads CASSEVEGSQGNVLTF. The CDR3 region has the DNA TGTGCCAGCAGTGAAGTGGAGGGGTCTCAGGGCAACGTCCTGACTTTC. The V and J genes are TRBV6-1 and TRBJ2-6; TRBD2 is a possible D gene (6 bases). V lost 1 base, J lost 9 bases, and 16 bases lay in between. The CDR3 loop spans 16 amino acids. Per the germline V gene, CDR1 is MNHNS and CDR2 is SASEGT.

The chain employs TRBV28 and TRBJ1-2, with 8 positions matching TRBD1. The CDR3 covers 14 residues. J lost 7 bases, V lost 5 bases, and 9 bases had no gene match. Germline CDR1 is MDHEN and CDR2 is SYDVKM. The CDR3: CASSDPGGGVGYTF. In DNA form, the CDR3 reads TGTGCCAGCAGTGACCCAGGGGGCGGGGTTGGCTACACCTTC.

The V gene is TRBV6-5, the J gene TRBJ1-5; D perhaps matches TRBD1 (5 bases). This CDR3 has 16 amino acids. V was trimmed by 0 bases and J by 5 bases, leaving 14 bases between them. CDR1 and CDR2 from the germline V gene are MNHEY and SVGAGI. As DNA, the CDR3 is TGTGCCAGCAGTTACTCGAGGCAGGGAGCGGATCAGCCCCAGCATTTT. Its protein product is CASSYSRQGADQPQHF.

The chain has TRBV18 and TRBJ2-4; D not resolved. In germline, CDR1 is KGHSH, CDR2 LQKENI. The CDR3 is made up of 15 amino acids. The V end was cut by 2 bases, the J end by 5 bases, with 13 bases between. CDR3 in DNA: TGTGCCAGCTCACCAAGAGTCAGCGAGGAAAACATTCAGTACTTC. Encoded protein: CASSPRVSEENIQYF. Drawing the rest from reference TRBV18 and TRBJ2-4, the complete variable domain is NAGVMQNPRHLVRRRGQEARLRCSPMKGHSHVYWYRQLPEEGLKFMVYLQKENIIDESGMPKERFSAEFPKEGPSILRIQQVVRGDSAAYFCASSPRVSEENIQYFGAGTRLSVL.

The chain couples TRBV21-1 to TRBJ2-7; TRBD1, the D gene given by the table, was not confirmed from the DNA. TRBV21-1 is marked as a pseudogene. The CDR3 loop spans 15 amino acids. The CDR3 region is CASSILTGTGAEQYF. DNA of the CDR3: TGTGCCAGCAGCATCTTAACCGGGACAGGGGCCGAGCAGTACTTC.

The rearrangement links TRBV14 to TRBJ2-1; D ambiguous. Trimming took 0 bases from V and 4 from J, leaving 19 bases between them. This CDR3 contains 18 residues. Germline CDR1 SGHDN, CDR2 FVKESK. CDR3 sequence reads: CASSQDSNWGFPYNEQFF. The CDR3 coding sequence is TGTGCCAGCAGCCAAGATAGCAATTGGGGTTTTCCTTACAATGAGCAGTTCTTC.

The J gene is TRBJ2-7, the V gene TRBV6-5; tentative D call: TRBD1 (5 bases). The CDR3 covers 12 residues. CDR1 MNHEY and CDR2 SVGAGI come from the germline V gene. Trimming took 11 bases from V and 0 from J, leaving 11 bases between them. The DNA for the CDR3 is TGTGCCTCTTACAGGAGCTCCTACGAGCAGTACTTC. Translating it yields CASYRSSYEQYF.

This sequence joins TRBV7-9 and TRBJ2-2, with a weak D call TRBD2 (5 bases). With 7 bases removed from V and 1 base from J, the gap between germline ends came to 10 bases. This CDR3 has 14 amino acids. Germline V gene lookup returns CDR1 SEHNR and CDR2 FQNEAQ (reference sequence). The CDR3 sequence: CASTGSVNTGELFF. The DNA of the CDR3 is TGTGCCAGCACGGGAAGCGTGAACACCGGGGAGCTGTTTTTT.

Only one count was recorded for this clone. V usage is TRBV28 and J usage is TRBJ2-7; no firm D call. V was cut by 6 bases and J by 0 bases, with 12 bases left in between. CDR3 size: 14 residues. Per germline, CDR1 MDHEN and CDR2 SYDVKM. CDR3 in DNA: TGTGCCAGCAGAACGACACAAACCTCCTACGAGCAGTACTTC. Amino acids: CASRTTQTSYEQYF. The full variable domain, rest sourced from reference TRBV28 and TRBJ2-7, is DVKVTQSSRYLVKRTGEKVFLECVQDMDHENMFWYRQDPGLGLRLIYFSYDVKMKEKGDIPEGYSVSREKKERFSLILESASTNQTSMYLCASRTTQTSYEQYFGPGTRLTVT.